This T cell receptor (beta chain) derives from a study of cytomegalovirus exposure and HLA in healthy donors. The primer mix had 60 Vbeta and 13 Jbeta primers. Produced via immunoSEQ multiplex PCR; TCRdb's table is partial and in-frame only. Found here are over 150,000 clones, about 69% of them singletons; the top ten hold roughly 2.8%. This CDR3 contains 16 residues. The sequence was obtained from a male donor in good health and CMV-seronegative. Sequencing was done on a sample of PBMCs. The rearrangement links TRBV1 to TRBJ1-5. TRBV1 is marked as a pseudogene. CDR3: CTSSQDGGAPHQPQHF. The CDR3 DNA is TGCACCAGCAGCCAAGATGGGGGGGCGCCGCATCAGCCCCAGCATTTT.